This T cell receptor beta chain was observed in a study of T cell responses to AZD1222 COVID-19 vaccine. The wider study: Pooled together were second doses at about 4 or about 12 weeks. Notes on the study in general: Samples come after the peak T cell response, not at day 14. Unmutated variant regions are reportedly the target of nearly half of TCRs that are spike-specific. The number of AZD1222 recipients seropositive at baseline was only six.

Germline assignment: CDR1 KGHSH and CDR2 LQKENI. Trimming left V 2 bases short and J 7 bases short, with 14 bases between. The CDR3 runs 14 residues. Method: immunoSEQ multiplex PCR; TCRdb's copy keeps in-frame clones and lacks some. The sample includes 70,000 to 85,000 clones, around 86% of them seen just once. With respect to this clone: Antigen specificity is unknown.

The material sequenced was peripheral blood, taken on day 0 of AZD1222 vaccination. This sequence originates from an adult in good health. The V gene is TRBV18, the J gene TRBJ1-1, with D maybe TRBD1 (6 bases). CDR3 loop: CASSPGEGGIEAFF. The DNA of the CDR3 is TGTGCCAGCTCACCAGGGGAGGGGGGGATTGAAGCTTTCTTT.